This TCR beta chain was obtained from a study of T cells expressing NK-cell markers. Study-wide background: Investigators obtained TCR beta repertoires from sorted CD3+CD56+NKG2C+, CD3+CD56+NKG2C- and CD3+CD56-NKG2C+ T cells.

The CDR3 is 13 residues long. Per the germline V gene, CDR1 is SGHRS and CDR2 is YFSETQ. UMI-tagged 5'RACE template switching yielded the TCR beta cDNA. TCRdb reprocessed the 5' RACE reads and keeps a single row for each CDR3 protein, giving no DNA. This sample carries around 380,000 distinct CDR3 sequences, with over 8.5% going to the ten biggest clones. The sequencing input was blood T cells: a sorted CD56 or NKG2C T cell subset, CD4+ or CD8+ T cells, or bulk PBMC T cells (not recorded which). The TCR was taken from a woman aged 45-65 years in good health. This chain links TRBV5-1 with TRBJ1-1. The CDR3 is CASQRKPDTEAFF.